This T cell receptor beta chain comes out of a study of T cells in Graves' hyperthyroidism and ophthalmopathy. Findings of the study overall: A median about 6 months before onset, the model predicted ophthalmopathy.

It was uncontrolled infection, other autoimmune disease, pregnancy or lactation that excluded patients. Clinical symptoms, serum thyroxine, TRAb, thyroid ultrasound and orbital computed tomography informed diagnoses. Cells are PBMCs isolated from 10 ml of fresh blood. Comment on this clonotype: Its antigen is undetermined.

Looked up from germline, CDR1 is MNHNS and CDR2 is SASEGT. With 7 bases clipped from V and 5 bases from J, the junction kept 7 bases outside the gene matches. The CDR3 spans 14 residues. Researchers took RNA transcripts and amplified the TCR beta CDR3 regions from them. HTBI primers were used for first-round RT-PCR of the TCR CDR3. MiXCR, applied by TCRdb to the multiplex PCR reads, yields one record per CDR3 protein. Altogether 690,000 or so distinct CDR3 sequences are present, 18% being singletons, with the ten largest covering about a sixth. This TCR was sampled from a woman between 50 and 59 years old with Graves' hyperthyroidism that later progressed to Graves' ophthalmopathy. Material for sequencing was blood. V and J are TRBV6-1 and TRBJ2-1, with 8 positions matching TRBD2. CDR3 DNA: TGTGCCAGCACCCCCGGGGGGGGTAACAATGAGCAGTTCTTC. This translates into CASTPGGGNNEQFF.